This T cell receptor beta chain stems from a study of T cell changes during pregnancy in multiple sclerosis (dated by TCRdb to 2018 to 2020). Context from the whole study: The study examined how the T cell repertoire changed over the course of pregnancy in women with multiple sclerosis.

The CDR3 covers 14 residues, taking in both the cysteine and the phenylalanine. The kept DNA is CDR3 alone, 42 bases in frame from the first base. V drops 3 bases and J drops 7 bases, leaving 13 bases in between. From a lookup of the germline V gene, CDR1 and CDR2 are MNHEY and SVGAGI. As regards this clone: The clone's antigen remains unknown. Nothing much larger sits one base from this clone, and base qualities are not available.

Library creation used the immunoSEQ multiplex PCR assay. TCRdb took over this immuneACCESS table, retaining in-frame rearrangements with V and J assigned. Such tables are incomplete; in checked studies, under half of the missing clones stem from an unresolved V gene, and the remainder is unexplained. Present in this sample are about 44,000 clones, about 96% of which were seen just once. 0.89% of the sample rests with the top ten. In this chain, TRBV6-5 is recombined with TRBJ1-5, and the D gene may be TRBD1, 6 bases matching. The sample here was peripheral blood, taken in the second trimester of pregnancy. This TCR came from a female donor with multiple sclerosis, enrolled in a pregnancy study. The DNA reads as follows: TGTGCCAGCAGTTATCAGGGGCGAGGACAGCCCCAGCATTTT. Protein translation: CASSYQGRGQPQHF.